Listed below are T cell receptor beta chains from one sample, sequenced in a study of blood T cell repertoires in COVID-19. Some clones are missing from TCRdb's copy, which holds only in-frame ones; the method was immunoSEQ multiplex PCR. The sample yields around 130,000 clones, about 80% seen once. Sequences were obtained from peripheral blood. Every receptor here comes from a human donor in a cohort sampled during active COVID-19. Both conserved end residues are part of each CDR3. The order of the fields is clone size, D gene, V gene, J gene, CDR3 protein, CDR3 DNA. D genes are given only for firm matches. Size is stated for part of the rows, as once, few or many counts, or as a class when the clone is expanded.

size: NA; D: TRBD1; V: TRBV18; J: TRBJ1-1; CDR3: CASSQDRVGTEAFF; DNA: TGTGCCAGCTCACAGGACAGGGTGGGCACTGAAGCTTTCTTT
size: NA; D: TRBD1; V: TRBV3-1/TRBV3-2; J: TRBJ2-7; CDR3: CASSSRDRVREQYF; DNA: TGTGCCAGCAGCTCCCGGGACAGGGTCAGGGAGCAGTACTTC
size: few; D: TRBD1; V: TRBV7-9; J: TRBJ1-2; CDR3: CASSLHRDSYYTF; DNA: TGTGCCAGCAGCCTACACCGGGACAGTTACTACACCTTC
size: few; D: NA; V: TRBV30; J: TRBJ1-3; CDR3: CAWTLGHTIYF; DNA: TGTGCCTGGACCCTTGGGCACACCATATATTTT
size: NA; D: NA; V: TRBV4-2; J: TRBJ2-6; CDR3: CASSLGGIAGANVLTF; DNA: TGTGCCAGCAGCTTAGGCGGGATTGCTGGGGCCAACGTCCTGACTTTC
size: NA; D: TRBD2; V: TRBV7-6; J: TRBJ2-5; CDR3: CASSAWGGSQETQYF; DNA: TGTGCCAGCAGCGCCTGGGGGGGGAGCCAAGAGACCCAGTACTTC
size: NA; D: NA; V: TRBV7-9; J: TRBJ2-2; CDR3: CASSSTGTGELFF; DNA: TGTGCCAGCAGCTCCACAGGCACCGGGGAGCTGTTTTTT
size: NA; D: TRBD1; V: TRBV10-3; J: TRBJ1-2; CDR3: CAISSGTGEGYTF; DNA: TGTGCCATCAGCTCTGGGACAGGGGAAGGCTACACCTTC
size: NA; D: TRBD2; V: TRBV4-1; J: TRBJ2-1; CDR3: CASSVLLSGGPGNEQFF; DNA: TGCGCCAGCAGCGTACTACTTAGCGGGGGGCCGGGCAATGAGCAGTTCTTC
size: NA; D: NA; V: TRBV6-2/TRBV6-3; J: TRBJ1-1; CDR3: CASSYGGRNTEAFF; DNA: TGTGCCAGCAGTTACGGGGGCCGGAACACTGAAGCTTTCTTT
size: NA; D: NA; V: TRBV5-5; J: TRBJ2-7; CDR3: CASSLVAASSYEQYF; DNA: TGTGCCAGCAGCTTGGTCGCCGCGAGCTCCTACGAGCAGTACTTC
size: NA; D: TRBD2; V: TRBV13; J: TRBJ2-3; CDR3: CASSSRTSGGTDTQYF; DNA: TGTGCCAGCAGCTCCAGGACTAGCGGGGGCACAGATACGCAGTATTTT
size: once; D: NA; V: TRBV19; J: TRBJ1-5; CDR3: CASSTRPTGSQPQHF; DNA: TGTGCCAGTAGTACACGTCCCACAGGGAGTCAGCCCCAGCATTTT
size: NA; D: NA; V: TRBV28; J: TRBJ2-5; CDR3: CASSFDQDGKETQYF; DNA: TGTGCCAGCAGTTTCGACCAGGACGGGAAAGAGACCCAGTACTTC
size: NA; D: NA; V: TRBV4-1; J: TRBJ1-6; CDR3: CASSQDQGFSYNSPLHF; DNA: TGCGCCAGCAGCCAAGATCAGGGATTCTCCTATAATTCACCCCTCCACTTT
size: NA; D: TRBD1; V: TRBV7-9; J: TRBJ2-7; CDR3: CASSPDRGNEQYF; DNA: TGTGCCAGCAGCCCGGACAGGGGGAACGAGCAGTACTTC
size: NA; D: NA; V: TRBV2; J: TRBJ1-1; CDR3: CASSLLLPLNTEAFF; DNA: TGTGCCAGCAGCCTGCTATTACCTTTGAACACTGAAGCTTTCTTT
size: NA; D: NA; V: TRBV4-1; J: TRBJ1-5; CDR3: CASSQDALGTRPQHF; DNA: TGCGCCAGCAGCCAAGATGCCCTGGGGACAAGGCCCCAGCATTTT
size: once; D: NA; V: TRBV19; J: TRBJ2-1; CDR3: CASSKRGGGGNEQFF; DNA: TGTGCCAGTAGTAAGAGGGGGGGCGGGGGAAATGAGCAGTTCTTC
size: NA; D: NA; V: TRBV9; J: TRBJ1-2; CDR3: CASSVGDTAYGYTF; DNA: TGTGCCAGCAGCGTAGGTGATACAGCATATGGCTACACCTTC
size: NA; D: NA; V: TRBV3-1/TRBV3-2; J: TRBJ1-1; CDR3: CASSLRIGTEAFF; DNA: TGTGCCAGCAGCCTCCGCATCGGTACTGAAGCTTTCTTT
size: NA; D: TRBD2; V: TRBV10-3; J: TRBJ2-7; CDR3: CAIRAGSSYEQYF; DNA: TGTGCCATCCGAGCGGGATCCTCCTACGAGCAGTACTTC
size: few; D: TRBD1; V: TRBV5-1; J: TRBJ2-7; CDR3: CASSVTGSGEQYF; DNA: TGCGCCAGCAGCGTGACAGGGAGCGGAGAGCAGTACTTC
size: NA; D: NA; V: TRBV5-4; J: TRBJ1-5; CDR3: CASSLVSFNQPQHF; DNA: TGTGCCAGCAGCTTGGTCAGTTTCAATCAGCCCCAGCATTTT
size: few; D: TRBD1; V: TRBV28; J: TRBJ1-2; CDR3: CASSILRDRVKKNYGYTF; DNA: TGTGCCAGCAGTATCCTCCGGGACAGGGTCAAAAAAAACTATGGCTACACCTTC
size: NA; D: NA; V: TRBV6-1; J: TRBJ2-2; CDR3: CASSEALYWRGNTGELFF; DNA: TGTGCCAGCAGTGAAGCCCTTTATTGGAGAGGGAACACCGGGGAGCTGTTTTTT
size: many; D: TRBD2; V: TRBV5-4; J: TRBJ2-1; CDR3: CASSLGTSGRNEQFF; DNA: TGTGCCAGCAGCTTGGGTACTAGCGGACGCAATGAGCAGTTCTTC
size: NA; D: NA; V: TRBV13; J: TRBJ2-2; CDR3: CASSPPSDLELFF; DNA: TGTGCCAGCAGCCCTCCTAGTGATTTGGAGCTGTTTTTT
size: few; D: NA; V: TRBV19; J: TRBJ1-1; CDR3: CASSMGRWNTEAFF; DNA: TGTGCCAGTAGTATGGGCAGGTGGAACACTGAAGCTTTCTTT
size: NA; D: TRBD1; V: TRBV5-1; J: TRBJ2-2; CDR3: CASSLKTGGIGELFF; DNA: TGCGCCAGCAGCTTAAAGACAGGGGGAATCGGGGAGCTGTTTTTT
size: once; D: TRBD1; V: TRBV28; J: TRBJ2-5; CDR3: CASSYRGQETQYF; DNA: TGTGCCAGCAGTTACAGGGGCCAAGAGACCCAGTACTTC
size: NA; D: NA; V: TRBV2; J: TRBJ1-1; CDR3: CASSSQGTEAFF; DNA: TGTGCCAGCAGTTCCCAGGGCACCGAAGCTTTCTTT
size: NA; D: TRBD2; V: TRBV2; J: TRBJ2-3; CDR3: CASSRRLAGTSTDTQYF; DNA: TGTGCCAGCAGCCGTCGACTAGCGGGGACTAGCACAGATACGCAGTATTTT
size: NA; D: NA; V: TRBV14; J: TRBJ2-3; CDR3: CASSQVLSGSRTDTQYF; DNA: TGTGCCAGCAGCCAAGTTCTGTCGGGATCCCGCACAGATACGCAGTATTTT
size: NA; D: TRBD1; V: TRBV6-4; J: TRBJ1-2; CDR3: CASSMDRGLIYGYTF; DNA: TGTGCCAGCAGTATGGACAGGGGGCTGATCTATGGCTACACCTTC
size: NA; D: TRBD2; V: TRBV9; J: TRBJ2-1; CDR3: CASSLGLAGGNEQFF; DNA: TGTGCCAGCAGCCTGGGACTAGCGGGGGGAAATGAGCAGTTCTTC
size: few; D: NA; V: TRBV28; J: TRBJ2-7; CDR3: CASSPQVNEQYF; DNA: TGTGCCAGCAGTCCCCAGGTGAACGAGCAGTACTTC
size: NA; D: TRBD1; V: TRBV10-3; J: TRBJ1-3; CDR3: CAAQGANSGNTIYF; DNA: TGTGCCGCCCAGGGGGCAAACTCTGGAAACACCATATATTTT
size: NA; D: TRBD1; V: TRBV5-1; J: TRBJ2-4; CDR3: CASRLGTGNIQYF; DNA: TGCGCCAGCAGACTCGGGACAGGGAACATTCAGTACTTC
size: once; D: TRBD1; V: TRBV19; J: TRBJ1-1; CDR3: CASTSRGQGFSTEAFF; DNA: TGTGCCAGTACAAGTAGGGGACAGGGGTTTTCCACTGAAGCTTTCTTT
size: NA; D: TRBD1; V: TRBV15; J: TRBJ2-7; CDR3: CATAGTGAYEQYF; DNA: TGTGCCACAGCCGGGACAGGAGCCTACGAGCAGTACTTC
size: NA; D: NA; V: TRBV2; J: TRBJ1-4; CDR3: CASSGGGDNEKLFF; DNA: TGTGCCAGCAGTGGCGGAGGGGATAATGAAAAACTGTTTTTT
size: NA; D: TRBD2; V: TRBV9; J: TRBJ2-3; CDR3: CASSEEAGGRADTQYF; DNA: TGTGCCAGCAGCGAGGAAGCGGGGGGGAGGGCAGATACGCAGTATTTT